This paragraph covers one T cell receptor (beta chain) sequence. This clonotype was found many times. The specificity of this receptor is unknown. Within one base of it there is no much larger clone, and no base qualities were kept. This specimen belongs to a study of T-cell memory formation after mild COVID-19 (dated by TCRdb to 2020 to 2022). Context from the whole study: TCR sequence clusters from the two donors were largely donor specific. In a couple of donors, T-cell clones that expanded and contracted after mild COVID-19 were tracked by sequencing TCRalpha and TCRbeta repertoires over time. The cohort was made up of two young adult volunteers, one female and one male, who were previously healthy.

Sequencing was performed on an Illumina NovaSeq 6000. TCRalpha and TCRbeta cDNA libraries were built by 5'RACE with constant-segment primers, adding sample barcodes and unique molecular identifiers. RNA was extracted from every sample with Trizol reagent. Library amplification was performed in two PCR steps, and a second sample barcode and Illumina TruSeq adapters were introduced in the second step. The libraries were sequenced on an Illumina NovaSeq using 2 x 150 bp paired-end reads. The authors' analysis ran thus. Reads were demultiplexed and collapsed into UMI-guided consensus sequences with migec v1.2.7. Using mixcr v2.1.11, the UMI consensuses were aligned to TRA and TRB V and J templates and assembled into clonotypes. A clonotype was counted as expanded or contracted only if both edgeR and NoisET called the change significant, with noise models trained on biological replicates. For edgeR calls, the cutoffs were a false discovery rate-adjusted p below 0.01 and a log2 fold-change threshold of 1. As an exploratory analysis of dynamics, PCA with hierarchical clustering was applied to max-normalized trajectories of the 1000 most abundant clonotypes. Separately sequenced CD4+ and CD8+ repertoires were used to assign the CD4 or CD8 phenotype of responding clones. The raw public data were reprocessed by TCRdb itself: fastp quality trimming at Q25, MiXCR clonotype calling, in-frame beta chains only. Identical CDR3 protein sequences are pooled into one entry, listed with their most common genes and DNA. The V and J calls and clone size are TCRdb's, not the authors'. The table for this sample lists about 410,000 distinct CDR3 sequences; approximately 18% of them were counted only once. Jointly, the top ten make up 20% to 25% of the sample.

Trimming removed 2 bases from V and 4 bases from J, leaving 9 bases between the germline ends. The CDR3 sequence holds 15 residues, the cysteine and phenylalanine included. The retained sequence is limited to the CDR3, 45 bases, with the frame set at the first base. CDR1 and CDR2, per the germline V gene, are MNHEY and SVGAGI. Points the paper makes about the study in general: Some responding clones were detected in pre-infection memory, which suggested that pre-existing cross-reactive memory T cells had joined the SARS-CoV-2 response. Contracting CD4+ clones turned up mainly in the CM and EM memory subsets, whereas EMRA was where CD8+ clones were enriched. Clones that contracted from day 15 to 85 showed balanced CD4/CD8 phenotypes, whereas a second wave of clones that expanded from day 15 to 37 leaned towards CD4+. The study included only a couple of mild cases, and larger cohorts that include severe cases with pre-infection samples were judged to be necessary. SARS-CoV-2 specificity was not confirmed for the second-wave clones peaking on day 37.

Ficoll-Paque density gradient centrifugation was the method used to isolate PBMCs. The chain is encoded by TRBV6-5 joined to TRBJ2-6, with an unclear D gene assignment. Material for sequencing was PBMCs or a T cell subset sorted from them (not recorded which). The sequence derives from a young man who had mild COVID-19 (a few samples of this study predate the infection). The sample titles of this study are shuffled in the database, so cell type and time point are left out; the donor was told from shared clones. DNA sequence: TGTGCCAGCAGTTACGCATCTTGGGGGGCCAACGTCCTGACTTTC. This codes for CASSYASWGANVLTF.